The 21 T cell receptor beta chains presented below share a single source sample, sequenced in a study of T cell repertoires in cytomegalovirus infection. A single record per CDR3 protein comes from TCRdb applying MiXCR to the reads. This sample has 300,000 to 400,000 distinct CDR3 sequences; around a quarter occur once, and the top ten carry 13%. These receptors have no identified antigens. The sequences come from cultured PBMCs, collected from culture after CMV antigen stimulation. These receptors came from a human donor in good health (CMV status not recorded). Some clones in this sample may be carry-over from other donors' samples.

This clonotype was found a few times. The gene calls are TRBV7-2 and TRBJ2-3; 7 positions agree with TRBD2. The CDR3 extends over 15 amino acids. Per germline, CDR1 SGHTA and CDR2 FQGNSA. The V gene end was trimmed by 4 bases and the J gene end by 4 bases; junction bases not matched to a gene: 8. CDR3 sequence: CASSSAGYSADTQYF. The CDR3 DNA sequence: TGTGCCAGCAGCTCAGCGGGATATAGTGCAGATACGCAGTATTTT.

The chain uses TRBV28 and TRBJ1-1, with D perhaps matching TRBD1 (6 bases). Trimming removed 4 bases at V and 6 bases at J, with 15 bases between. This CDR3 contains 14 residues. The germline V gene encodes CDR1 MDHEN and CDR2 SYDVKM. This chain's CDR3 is CASSSEGESSEAFF. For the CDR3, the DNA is TGTGCCAGCAGTTCCGAGGGGGAAAGCTCTGAAGCTTTCTTT.

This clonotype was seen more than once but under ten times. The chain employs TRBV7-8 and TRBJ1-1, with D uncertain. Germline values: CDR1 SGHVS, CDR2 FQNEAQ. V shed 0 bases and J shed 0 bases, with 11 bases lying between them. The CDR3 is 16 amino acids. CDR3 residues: CASSLARNSLNTEAFF. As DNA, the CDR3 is TGTGCCAGCAGCTTAGCTCGGAACAGCCTGAACACTGAAGCTTTCTTT.

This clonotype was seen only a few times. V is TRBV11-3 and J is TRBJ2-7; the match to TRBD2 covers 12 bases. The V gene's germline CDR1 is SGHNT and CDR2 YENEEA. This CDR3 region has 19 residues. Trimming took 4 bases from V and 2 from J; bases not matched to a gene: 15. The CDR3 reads CASSSRRGLAGGETYEQYV. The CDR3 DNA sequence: TGTGCCAGCAGCTCAAGGCGTGGGCTAGCGGGAGGGGAAACCTACGAGCAGTACGTC.

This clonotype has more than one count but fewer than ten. CDR3 in amino acids: CASSPTGQNTEAFF. The CDR3, as DNA: TGCGCCAGCAGCCCTACGGGACAGAACACTGAAGCTTTCTTT. This sequence joins TRBV5-1 and TRBJ1-1; maybe TRBD1 (6 bases). The V end was cut by 4 bases, the J end by 1 base, with 11 bases between. Germline V gene sequence: CDR1 SGHRS, CDR2 YFSETQ. The CDR3 extends over 14 amino acids.

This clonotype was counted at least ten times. The CDR3 here is CASSLLAGAETQYF. In nucleotides, the CDR3 is TGTGCCAGCAGCCTACTAGCGGGAGCGGAGACCCAGTACTTC. V and J are TRBV11-2 and TRBJ2-5; 11 positions agree with TRBD2. CDR3 length: 14 amino acids. V was clipped by 5 bases and J by 5 bases; unmatched bases: 4. CDR1 SGHAT and CDR2 FQNNGV come from the germline V gene.

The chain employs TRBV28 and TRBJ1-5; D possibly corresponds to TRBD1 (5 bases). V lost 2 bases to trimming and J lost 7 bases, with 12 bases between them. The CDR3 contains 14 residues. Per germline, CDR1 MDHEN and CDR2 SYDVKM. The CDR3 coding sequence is TGTGCCAGCAGTTTACCCAGGGCCCGGCAGCCCCAGCATTTT. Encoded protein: CASSLPRARQPQHF.

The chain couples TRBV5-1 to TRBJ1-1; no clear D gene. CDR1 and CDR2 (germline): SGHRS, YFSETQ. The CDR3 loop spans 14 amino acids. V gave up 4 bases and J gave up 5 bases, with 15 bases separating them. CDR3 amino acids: CASSPWGMGTEAFF. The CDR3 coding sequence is TGCGCCAGCAGCCCCTGGGGTATGGGGACTGAAGCTTTCTTT.

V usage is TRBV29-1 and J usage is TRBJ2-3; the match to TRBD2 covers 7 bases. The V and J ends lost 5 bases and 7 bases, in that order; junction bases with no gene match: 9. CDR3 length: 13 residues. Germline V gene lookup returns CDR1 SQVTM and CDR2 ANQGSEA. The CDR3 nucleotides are TGCAGCGTTCTCGGACGGCGGGAGTATACGCAGTATTTT. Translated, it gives CSVLGRREYTQYF.

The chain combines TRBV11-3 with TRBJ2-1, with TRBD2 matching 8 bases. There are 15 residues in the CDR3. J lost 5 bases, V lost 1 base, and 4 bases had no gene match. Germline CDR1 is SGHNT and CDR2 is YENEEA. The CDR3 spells CASSLGTSSDNEQFF. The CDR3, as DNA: TGTGCCAGCAGCTTAGGGACTAGCAGCGACAATGAGCAGTTCTTC.

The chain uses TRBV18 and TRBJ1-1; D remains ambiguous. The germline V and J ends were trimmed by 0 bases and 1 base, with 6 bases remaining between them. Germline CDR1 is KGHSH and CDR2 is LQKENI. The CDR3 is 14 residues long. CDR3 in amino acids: CASSPPGPNTEAFF. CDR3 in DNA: TGTGCCAGCTCACCACCGGGTCCGAACACTGAAGCTTTCTTT.

DNA for the CDR3: TGTGCCAGCAGCGGACACACTAATCTCCAAGAGACCCAGTACTTC. As protein: CASSGHTNLQETQYF. V gene TRBV11-2 combines with J gene TRBJ2-5, with a weak D call TRBD1 (5 bases). This CDR3 region has 15 residues. V shed 5 bases and J shed 1 base, with 14 bases lying between them. The V gene's germline CDR1 is SGHAT and CDR2 FQNNGV.

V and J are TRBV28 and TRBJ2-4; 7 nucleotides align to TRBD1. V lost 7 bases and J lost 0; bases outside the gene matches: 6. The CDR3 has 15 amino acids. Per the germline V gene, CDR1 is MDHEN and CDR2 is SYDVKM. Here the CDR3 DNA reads TGTGCCAGCATGACAGGGAAGCTAGCCAAAAACATTCAGTACTTC. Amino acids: CASMTGKLAKNIQYF.

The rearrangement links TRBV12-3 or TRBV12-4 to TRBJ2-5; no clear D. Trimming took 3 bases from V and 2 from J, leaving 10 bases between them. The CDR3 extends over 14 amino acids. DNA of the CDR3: TGTGCCAGCAGTTTCTCCAGGTCTCAAGAGACCCAGTACTTC. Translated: CASSFSRSQETQYF.

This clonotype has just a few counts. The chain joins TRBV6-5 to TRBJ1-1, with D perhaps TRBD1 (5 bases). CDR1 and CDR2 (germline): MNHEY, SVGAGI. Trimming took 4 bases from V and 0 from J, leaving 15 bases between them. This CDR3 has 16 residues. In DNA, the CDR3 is TGTGCCAGCAGTTCGGAAAGCAGGGTAATGAACACTGAAGCTTTCTTT. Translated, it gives CASSSESRVMNTEAFF.

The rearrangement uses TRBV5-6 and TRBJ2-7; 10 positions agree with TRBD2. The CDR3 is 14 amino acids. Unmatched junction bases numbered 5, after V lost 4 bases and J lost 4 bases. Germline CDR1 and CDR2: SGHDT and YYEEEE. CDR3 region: CASSRTSGFYEQYF. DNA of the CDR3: TGTGCCAGCAGCAGGACTAGCGGCTTTTACGAGCAGTACTTC.

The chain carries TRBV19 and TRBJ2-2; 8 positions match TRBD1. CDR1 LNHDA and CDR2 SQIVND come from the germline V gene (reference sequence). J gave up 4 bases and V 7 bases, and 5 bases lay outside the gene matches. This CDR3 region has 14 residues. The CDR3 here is CASTQGVVTGELFF. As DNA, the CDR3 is TGTGCCAGTACACAGGGGGTGGTCACCGGGGAGCTGTTTTTT.

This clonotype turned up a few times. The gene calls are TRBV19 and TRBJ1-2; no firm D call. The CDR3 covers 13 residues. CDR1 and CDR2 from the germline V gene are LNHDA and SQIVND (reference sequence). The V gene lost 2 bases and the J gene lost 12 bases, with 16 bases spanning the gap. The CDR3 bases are TGTGCCAGTAGTATACCCCGGCGGGAGAGTCACACCTTC. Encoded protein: CASSIPRRESHTF.

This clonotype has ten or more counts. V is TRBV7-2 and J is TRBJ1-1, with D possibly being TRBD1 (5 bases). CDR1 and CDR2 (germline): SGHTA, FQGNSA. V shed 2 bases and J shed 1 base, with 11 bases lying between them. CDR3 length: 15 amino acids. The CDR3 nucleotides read TGTGCCAGCAGCTTATACCGGGACCGGAACACTGAAGCTTTCTTT. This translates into CASSLYRDRNTEAFF.

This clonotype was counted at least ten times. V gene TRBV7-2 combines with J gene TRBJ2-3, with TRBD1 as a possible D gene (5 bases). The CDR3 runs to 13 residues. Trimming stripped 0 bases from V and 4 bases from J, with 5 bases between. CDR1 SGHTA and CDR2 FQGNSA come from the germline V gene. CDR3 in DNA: TGTGCCAGCAGCTTAGCAGGGGCAGATACGCAGTATTTT. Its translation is CASSLAGADTQYF.

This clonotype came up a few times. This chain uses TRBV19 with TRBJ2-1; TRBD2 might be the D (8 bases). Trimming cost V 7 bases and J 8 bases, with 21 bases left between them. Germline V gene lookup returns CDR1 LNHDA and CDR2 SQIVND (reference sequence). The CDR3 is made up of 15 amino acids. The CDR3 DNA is TGTGCCAGTACATTGGTATCGGGAGGGGGCGATGAGCAGTTCTTC. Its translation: CASTLVSGGGDEQFF. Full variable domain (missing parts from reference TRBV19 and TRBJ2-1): DGGITQSPKYLFRKEGQNVTLSCEQNLNHDAMYWYRQDPGQGLRLIYYSQIVNDFQKGDIAEGYSVSREKKESFPLTVTSAQKNPTAFYLCASTLVSGGGDEQFFGPGTRLTVL.